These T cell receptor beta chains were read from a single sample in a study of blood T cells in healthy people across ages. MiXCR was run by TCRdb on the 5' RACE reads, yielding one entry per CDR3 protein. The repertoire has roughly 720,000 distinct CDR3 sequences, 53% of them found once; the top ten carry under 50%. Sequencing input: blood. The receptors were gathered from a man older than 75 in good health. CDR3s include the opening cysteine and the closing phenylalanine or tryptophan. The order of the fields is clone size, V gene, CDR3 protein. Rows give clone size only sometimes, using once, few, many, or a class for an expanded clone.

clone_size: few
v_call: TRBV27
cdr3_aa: CASRGAGETQYF

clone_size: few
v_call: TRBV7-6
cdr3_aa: CASSLVANSGQGSPTQYF

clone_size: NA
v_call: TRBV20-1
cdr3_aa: CSARDPRGYNEQFF

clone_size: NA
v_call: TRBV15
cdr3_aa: CATSRGGQGAREQFF

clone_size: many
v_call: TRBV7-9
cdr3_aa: CASSQGTSGISYEQYF

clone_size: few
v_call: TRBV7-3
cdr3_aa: CASSLTSYETQYF

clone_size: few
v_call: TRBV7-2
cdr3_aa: CASSLDGTSGRSWYF

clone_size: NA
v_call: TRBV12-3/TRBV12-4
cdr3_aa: CASSLSAGGQETQYF

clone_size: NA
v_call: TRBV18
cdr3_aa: CASSTDPGGTLHF

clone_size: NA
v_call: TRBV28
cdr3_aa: CASSYGRAARETQYF

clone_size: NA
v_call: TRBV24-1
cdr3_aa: CATSDLPSGRQETQYF

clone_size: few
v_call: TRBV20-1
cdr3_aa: CSAGDSSNEKLFF

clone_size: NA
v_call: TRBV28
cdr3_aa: CASSPPPGQGYGYTF

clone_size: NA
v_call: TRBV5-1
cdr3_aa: CASSSGGGDSSYNEQFF

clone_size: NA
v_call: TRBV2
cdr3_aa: CASSGFGTASGANVLTF

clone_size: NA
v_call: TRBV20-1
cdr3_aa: CSARSETGNYGYTF

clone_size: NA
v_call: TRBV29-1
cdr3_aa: CSVERGGTEAFF

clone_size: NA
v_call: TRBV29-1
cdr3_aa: CSVELAGDYEQYF

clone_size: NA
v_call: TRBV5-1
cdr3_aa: CASSPSTRNQETQYF

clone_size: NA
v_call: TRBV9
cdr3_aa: CASSPGTSSEKLFF

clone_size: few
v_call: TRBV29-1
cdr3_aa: CSVEGGGPHYEQYF

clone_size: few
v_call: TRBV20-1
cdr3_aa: CSARAPGKQETQYF

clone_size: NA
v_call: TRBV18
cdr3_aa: CASSLHGTTGCGYTF

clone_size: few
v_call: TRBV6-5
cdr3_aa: CASSYGPGISYEQYF

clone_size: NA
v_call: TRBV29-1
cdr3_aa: CSVVGRLITNYGYTF

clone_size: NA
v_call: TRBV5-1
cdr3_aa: CASSLSPGSSNQPQHF